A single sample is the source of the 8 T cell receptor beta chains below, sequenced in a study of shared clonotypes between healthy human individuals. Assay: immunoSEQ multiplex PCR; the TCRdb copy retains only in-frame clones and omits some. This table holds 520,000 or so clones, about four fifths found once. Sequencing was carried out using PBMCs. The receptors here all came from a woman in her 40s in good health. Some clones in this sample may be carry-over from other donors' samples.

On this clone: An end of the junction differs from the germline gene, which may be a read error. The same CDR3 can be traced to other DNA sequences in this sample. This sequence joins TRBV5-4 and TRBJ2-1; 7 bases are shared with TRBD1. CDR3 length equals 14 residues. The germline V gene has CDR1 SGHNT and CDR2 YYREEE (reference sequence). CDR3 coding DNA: TGCGCCAGCAGCTTGGAAAGGGGGCGGGATGAGCAGTTCTTC. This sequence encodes CASSLERGRDEQFF.

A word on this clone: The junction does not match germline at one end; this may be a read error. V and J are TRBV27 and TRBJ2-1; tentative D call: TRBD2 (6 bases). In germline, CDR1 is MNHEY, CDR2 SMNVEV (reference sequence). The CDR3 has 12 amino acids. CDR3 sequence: CASSSGLSAEIF. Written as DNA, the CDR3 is TGTGCCAGCAGTTCGGGACTCTCGGCCGAGATCTTC.

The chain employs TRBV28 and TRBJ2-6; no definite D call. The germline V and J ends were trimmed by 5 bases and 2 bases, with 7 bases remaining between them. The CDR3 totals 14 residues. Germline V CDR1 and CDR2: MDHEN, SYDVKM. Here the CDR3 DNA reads TGTGCCAGCAGTCCCTCGGCTGGGGCCAACGTCCTGACTTTC. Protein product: CASSPSAGANVLTF.

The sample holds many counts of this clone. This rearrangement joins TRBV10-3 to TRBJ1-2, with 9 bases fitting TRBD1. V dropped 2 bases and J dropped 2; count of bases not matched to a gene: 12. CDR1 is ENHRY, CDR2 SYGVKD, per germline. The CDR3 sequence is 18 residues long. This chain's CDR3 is CAISEPGTGTKVNYGYTF. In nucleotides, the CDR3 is TGTGCCATCAGTGAGCCCGGGACAGGGACAAAAGTCAACTATGGCTACACCTTC.

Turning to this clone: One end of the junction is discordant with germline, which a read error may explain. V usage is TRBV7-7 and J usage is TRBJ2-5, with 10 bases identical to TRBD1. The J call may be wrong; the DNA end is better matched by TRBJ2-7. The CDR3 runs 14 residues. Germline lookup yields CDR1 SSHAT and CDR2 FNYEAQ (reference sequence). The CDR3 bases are TGTGCTAGCAGCTCGGGACAGGGGTCCTACGAGCAGTACTTC. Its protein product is CASSSGQGSYEQYF.

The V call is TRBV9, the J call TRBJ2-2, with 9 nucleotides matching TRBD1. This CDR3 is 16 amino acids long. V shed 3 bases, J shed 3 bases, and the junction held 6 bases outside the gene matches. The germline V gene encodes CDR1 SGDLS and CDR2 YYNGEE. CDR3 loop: CASSAGDRVYTGELFF. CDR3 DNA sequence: TGTGCCAGCAGCGCCGGGGACAGGGTATACACCGGGGAGCTGTTTTTT.

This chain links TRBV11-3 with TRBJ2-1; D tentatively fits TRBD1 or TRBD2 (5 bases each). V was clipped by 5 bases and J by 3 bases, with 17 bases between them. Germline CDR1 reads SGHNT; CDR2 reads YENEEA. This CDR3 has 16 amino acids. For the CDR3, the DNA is TGTGCCAGCAGCCCTAACCAGGGTGGGGGCTACAATGAGCAGTTCTTC. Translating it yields CASSPNQGGGYNEQFF.

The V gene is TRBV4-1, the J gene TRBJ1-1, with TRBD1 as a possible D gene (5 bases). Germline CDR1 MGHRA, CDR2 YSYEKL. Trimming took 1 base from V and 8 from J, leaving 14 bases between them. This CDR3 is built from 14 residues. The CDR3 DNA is TGCGCCAGCAGCCAAGTTGGGGGGAGAGGCGAAGCTTTCTTT. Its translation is CASSQVGGRGEAFF.